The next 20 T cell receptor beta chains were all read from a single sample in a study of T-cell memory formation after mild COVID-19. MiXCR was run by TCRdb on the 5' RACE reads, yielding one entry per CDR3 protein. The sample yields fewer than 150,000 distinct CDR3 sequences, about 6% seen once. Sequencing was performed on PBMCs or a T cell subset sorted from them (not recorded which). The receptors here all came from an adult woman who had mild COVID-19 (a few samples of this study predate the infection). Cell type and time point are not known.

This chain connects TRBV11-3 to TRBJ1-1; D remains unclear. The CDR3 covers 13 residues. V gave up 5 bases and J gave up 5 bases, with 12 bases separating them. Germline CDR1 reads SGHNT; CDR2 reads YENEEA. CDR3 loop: CASSRIGRTEAFF. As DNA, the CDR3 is TGTGCCAGCAGCCGTATAGGTCGAACTGAAGCTTTCTTT.

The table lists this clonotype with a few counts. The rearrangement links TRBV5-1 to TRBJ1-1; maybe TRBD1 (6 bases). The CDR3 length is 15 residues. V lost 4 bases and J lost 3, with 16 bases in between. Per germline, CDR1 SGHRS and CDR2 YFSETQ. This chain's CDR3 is CASSPRGGLDTEAFF. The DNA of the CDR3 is TGCGCCAGCAGCCCTCGTGGGGGCTTAGACACTGAAGCTTTCTTT.

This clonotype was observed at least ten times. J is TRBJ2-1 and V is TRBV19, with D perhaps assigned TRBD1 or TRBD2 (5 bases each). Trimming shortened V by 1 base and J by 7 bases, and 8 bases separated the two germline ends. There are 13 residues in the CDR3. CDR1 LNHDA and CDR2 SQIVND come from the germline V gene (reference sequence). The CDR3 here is CASSIAGRNEQFF. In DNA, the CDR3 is TGTGCCAGTAGTATAGCGGGGCGGAATGAGCAGTTCTTC. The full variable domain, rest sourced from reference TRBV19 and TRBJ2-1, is DGGITQSPKYLFRKEGQNVTLSCEQNLNHDAMYWYRQDPGQGLRLIYYSQIVNDFQKGDIAEGYSVSREKKESFPLTVTSAQKNPTAFYLCASSIAGRNEQFFGPGTRLTVL.

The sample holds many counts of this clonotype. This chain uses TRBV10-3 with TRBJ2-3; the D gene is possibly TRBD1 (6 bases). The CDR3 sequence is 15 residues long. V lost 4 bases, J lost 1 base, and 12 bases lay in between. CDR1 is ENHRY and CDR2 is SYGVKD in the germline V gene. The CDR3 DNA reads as TGTGCCATCAGTGGGGGGCCAGGCGGCACAGATACGCAGTATTTT. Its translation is CAISGGPGGTDTQYF.

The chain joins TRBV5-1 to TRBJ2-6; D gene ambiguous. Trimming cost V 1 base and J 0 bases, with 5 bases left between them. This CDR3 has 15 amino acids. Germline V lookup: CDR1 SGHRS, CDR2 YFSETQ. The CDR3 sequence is CASSLYTSGANVLTF. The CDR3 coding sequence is TGCGCCAGCAGCTTGTATACCTCTGGGGCCAACGTCCTGACTTTC.

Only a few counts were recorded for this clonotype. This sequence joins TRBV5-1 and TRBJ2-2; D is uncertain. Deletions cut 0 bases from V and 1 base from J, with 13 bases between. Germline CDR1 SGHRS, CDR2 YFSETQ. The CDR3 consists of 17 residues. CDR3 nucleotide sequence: TGCGCCAGCAGCTTGGACGTACCCGACCTGAACACCGGGGAGCTGTTTTTT. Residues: CASSLDVPDLNTGELFF.

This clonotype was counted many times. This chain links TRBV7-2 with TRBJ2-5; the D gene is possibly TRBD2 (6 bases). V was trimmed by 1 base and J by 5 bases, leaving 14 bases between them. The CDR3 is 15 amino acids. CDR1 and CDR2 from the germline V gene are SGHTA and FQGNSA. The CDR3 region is CASSLVGEVIETQYF. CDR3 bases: TGTGCCAGCAGCTTAGTTGGGGAGGTGATTGAGACCCAGTACTTC.

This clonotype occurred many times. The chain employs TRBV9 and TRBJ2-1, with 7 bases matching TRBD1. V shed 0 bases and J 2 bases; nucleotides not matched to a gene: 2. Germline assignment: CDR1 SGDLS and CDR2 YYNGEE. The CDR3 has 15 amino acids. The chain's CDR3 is CASSVDRGTYNEQFF. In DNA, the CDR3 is TGTGCCAGCAGCGTAGACAGGGGAACCTACAATGAGCAGTTCTTC.

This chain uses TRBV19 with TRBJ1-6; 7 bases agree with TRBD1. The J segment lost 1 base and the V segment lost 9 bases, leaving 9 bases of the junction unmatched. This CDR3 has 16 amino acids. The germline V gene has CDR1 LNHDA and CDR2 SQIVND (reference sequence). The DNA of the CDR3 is TGTGCCAGCCGATTACAGGGGATTTCCTATAATTCACCCCTCCACTTT. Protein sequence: CASRLQGISYNSPLHF.

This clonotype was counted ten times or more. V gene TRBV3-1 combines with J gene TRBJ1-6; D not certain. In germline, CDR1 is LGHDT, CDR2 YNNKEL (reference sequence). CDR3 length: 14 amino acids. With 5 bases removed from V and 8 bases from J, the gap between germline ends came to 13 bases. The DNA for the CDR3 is TGTGCCAGCAGCTGGCCGGGAGGCGATTCACCCCTCCACTTT. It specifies CASSWPGGDSPLHF.

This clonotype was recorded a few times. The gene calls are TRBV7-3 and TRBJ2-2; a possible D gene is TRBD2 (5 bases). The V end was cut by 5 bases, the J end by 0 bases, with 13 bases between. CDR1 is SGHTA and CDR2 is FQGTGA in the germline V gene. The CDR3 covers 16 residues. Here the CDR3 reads CASSDNRGANTGELFF. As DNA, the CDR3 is TGTGCCAGCAGCGACAATCGGGGAGCGAACACCGGGGAGCTGTTTTTT.

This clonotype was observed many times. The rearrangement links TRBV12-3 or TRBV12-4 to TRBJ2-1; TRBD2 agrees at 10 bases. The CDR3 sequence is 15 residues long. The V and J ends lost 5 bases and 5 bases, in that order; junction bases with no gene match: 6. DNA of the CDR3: TGTGCCAGCAGTAGAAAGCGGGAGGGTCACAATGAGCAGTTCTTC. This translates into CASSRKREGHNEQFF.

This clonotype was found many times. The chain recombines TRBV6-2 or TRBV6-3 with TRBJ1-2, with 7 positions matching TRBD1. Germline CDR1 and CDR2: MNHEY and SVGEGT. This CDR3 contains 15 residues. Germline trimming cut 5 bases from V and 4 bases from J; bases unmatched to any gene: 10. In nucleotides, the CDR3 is TGTGCCAGCAGTACCGAAACAGGGGCAGTCTATGGCTACACCTTC. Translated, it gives CASSTETGAVYGYTF.

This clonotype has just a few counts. The CDR3 DNA sequence: TGTGCCAGCAGCTCAAGACTAGCGGGAGCGTGGGAGCAGTTCTTC. It encodes CASSSRLAGAWEQFF. J is TRBJ2-1 and V is TRBV7-9; TRBD2 matches at 12 bases. The trim removed 4 bases at V and 10 bases at J, leaving 8 bases unmatched. The CDR3 sequence is 15 residues long. From germline, CDR1 is SEHNR and CDR2 FQNEAQ (reference sequence). Supplemented by reference TRBV7-9 and TRBJ2-1, the full variable domain reads DTGVSQNPRHKITKRGQNVTFRCDPISEHNRLYWYRQTLGQGPEFLTYFQNEAQLEKSRLLSDRFSAERPKGSFSTLEIQRTEQGDSAMYLCASSSRLAGAWEQFFGPGTRLTVL.

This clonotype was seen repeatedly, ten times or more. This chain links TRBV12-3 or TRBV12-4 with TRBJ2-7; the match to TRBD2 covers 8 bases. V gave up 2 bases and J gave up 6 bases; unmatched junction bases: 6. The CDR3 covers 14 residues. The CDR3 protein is CASSLIAGRGEQYF. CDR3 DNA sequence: TGTGCCAGCAGTTTAATAGCGGGGAGGGGCGAGCAGTACTTC.

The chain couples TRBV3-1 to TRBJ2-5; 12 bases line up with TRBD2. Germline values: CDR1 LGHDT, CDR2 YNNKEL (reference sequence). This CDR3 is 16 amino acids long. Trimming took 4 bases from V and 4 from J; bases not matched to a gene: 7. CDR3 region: CASSRVTSGRGETQYF. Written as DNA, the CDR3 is TGTGCCAGCAGCCGAGTGACTAGCGGGAGAGGAGAGACCCAGTACTTC.

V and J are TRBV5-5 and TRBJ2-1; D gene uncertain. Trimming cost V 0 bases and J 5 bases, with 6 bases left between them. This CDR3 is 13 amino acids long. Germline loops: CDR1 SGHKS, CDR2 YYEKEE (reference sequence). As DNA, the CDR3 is TGTGCCAGCAGCTTGGCCCCTGACAATGAGCAGTTCTTC. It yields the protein CASSLAPDNEQFF.

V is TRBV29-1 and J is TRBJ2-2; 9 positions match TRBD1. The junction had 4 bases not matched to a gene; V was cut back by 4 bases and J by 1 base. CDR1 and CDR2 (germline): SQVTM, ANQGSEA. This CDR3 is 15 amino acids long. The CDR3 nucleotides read TGCAGCGTTGTCCGGGACAGGGTGAACACCGGGGAGCTGTTTTTT. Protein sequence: CSVVRDRVNTGELFF.

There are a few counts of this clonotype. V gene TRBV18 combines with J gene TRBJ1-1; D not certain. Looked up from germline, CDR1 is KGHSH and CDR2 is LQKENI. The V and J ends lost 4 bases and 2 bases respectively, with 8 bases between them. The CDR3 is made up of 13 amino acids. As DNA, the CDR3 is TGTGCCAGCTCACGAGGCCGAAACACTGAAGCTTTCTTT. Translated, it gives CASSRGRNTEAFF.

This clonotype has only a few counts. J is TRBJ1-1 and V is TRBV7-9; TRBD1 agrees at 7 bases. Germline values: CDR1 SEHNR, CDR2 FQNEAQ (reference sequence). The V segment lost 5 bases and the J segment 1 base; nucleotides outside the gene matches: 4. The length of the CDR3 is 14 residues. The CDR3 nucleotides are TGTGCCAGCAGCCAGGGGGAGGCGAACACTGAAGCTTTCTTT. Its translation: CASSQGEANTEAFF.